Listed below are T cell receptor beta chains from one sample, sequenced in a study of Graves' ophthalmopathy and Graves' hyperthyroidism. TCRdb reanalysed the multiplex PCR reads using MiXCR and keeps one entry per CDR3 protein. The sample holds over 45,000 distinct CDR3 sequences, around 48% seen once. The sequenced sample consisted of peripheral blood. The origin of the receptors is an adult man with Graves' ophthalmopathy. The conserved cysteine and the conserved F or W are not part of the CDR3 here.

TRBV19	TRBJ2-7	13	ASSSSLGTGYEQY
TRBV5-5	TRBJ2-7	12	ASTPGTGGYEQY
TRBV12-3/TRBV12-4	TRBJ2-2	18	ASRAGLVGLMATSTRELF
TRBV5-1	TRBJ2-7	13	ASSLSFRGTYEQY
TRBV6-1	TRBJ2-2	15	ASSEWRGQGFIGELF
TRBV20-1	TRBJ1-6	9	SGNENSPLH
TRBV5-1	TRBJ2-3	12	ASSSFRPTDTQC
TRBV13	TRBJ1-2	13	ASSEERDSLYGYT
TRBV3-1	TRBJ2-7	17	ASSQGGLAGGAGQYEQY
TRBV9	TRBJ1-6	12	ASSVQGYNSPLH
TRBV28	TRBJ1-3	14	ATLNPLGGSGNTIY
TRBV7-3	TRBJ2-7	14	ASSIAGGPFYYKQY
TRBV9	TRBJ2-1	16	ASSVAGTGRTFYNEQF
TRBV28	TRBJ2-2	13	ASTVGTSNTGELF
TRBV4-1	TRBJ2-3	11	ASSVAGEDTQY
TRBV20-1	TRBJ2-1	12	SARGANMYNEQF
TRBV29-1	TRBJ1-1	11	SARGHLNTEAF
TRBV20-1	TRBJ1-5	14	SARDDLRQSNQPQH
TRBV20-1	TRBJ1-4	9	SANRNEKLL
TRBV20-1	TRBJ2-3	13	SARDPSGTTDTQY
TRBV20-1	TRBJ2-7	14	SARGHTSGFTYEQY
TRBV29-1	TRBJ2-3	10	SPGTGTDTQY
TRBV29-1	TRBJ2-1	13	SVDQGQGAKNEQF
TRBV5-4	TRBJ2-5	13	ASSFGIAPQETQY
TRBV11-2	TRBJ2-7	13	ASRARREETYEQY
TRBV18	TRBJ1-5	14	ASSRSTVNSNQPQH
TRBV29-1	TRBJ2-1	11	SVPVSSYNEQF
TRBV2	TRBJ1-2	12	ASSAWTGGYGYT
TRBV24-1	TRBJ1-2	12	ATSAPGQGGGYT
TRBV6-5	TRBJ2-1	17	ASSSRTGGQMSSYNEQF
TRBV20-1	TRBJ1-2	11	SARDGTVYGYT
TRBV7-9	TRBJ2-7	12	ASSLKSGKDEQY
TRBV11-2	TRBJ1-1	13	ASSLDQTANTEAF
TRBV4-2	TRBJ1-5	11	ASSLGLNQPQH
TRBV24-1	TRBJ2-5	12	ATSDSTTRETQY
TRBV9	TRBJ2-7	11	ASSVGGVHEQY
TRBV10-3	TRBJ1-6	12	AIRGQGSNSPLH
TRBV20-1	TRBJ1-1	9	SLTANTEAF
TRBV20-1	TRBJ2-3	13	SAREWAGGTDTQY
TRBV11-2	TRBJ2-7	14	ASTLGGLAGGYEQY
TRBV6-1	TRBJ2-1	10	ASSELAGGQF
TRBV4-1	TRBJ2-1	16	ASSQFPSGVISYNEQF
TRBV6-5	TRBJ1-2	10	VSSEGNYGYT
TRBV6-4	TRBJ1-3	16	ASSDSGTAFSSGNTIY
TRBV9	TRBJ2-7	13	ASSAFGLIIYEQY
TRBV7-3	TRBJ2-6	12	ASSLTLQDNVLT
TRBV25-1	TRBJ1-3	13	ASSTGGRSGNTIY
TRBV9	TRBJ1-5	13	ASSVGPGSNQPQH
TRBV2	TRBJ2-3	14	ASSDRRVRVRDTQY
TRBV20-1	TRBJ2-1	12	SIRAGTGNNEQF
TRBV7-2	TRBJ1-2	12	ASSLPTGNYGYT
TRBV7-2	TRBJ2-3	10	ASSLMPDTQY